These T cell receptor beta chains were read from a single sample in a study of blood T cell repertoires in COVID-19. Here immunoSEQ multiplex PCR was the method, and the copy in TCRdb shows in-frame clones only, minus some. This sample has roughly 300,000 clones; about 87% occur once, and the top ten carry about 5.2%. The sample taken for sequencing was PBMCs or T cells enriched from blood (not recorded which). All receptors derive from a woman in her thirties who had recovered from COVID-19. CDR3s include the opening cysteine and the closing phenylalanine or tryptophan. Fields, in order: V gene, CDR3 protein.

TRBV2,CASSQTTGELFF
TRBV23-1,CASSDSYSGNTIYF
TRBV9,CASSVGSGGRYEQYF
TRBV4-1,CASSSSSRRVEAALHF
TRBV2,CASRRQGISYEQYF
TRBV23-1,CASSHGQNQLNTEAFF
TRBV6-5,CASRQGQSSYEQYF
TRBV5-4,CASSPTSGGSNEQFF
TRBV11-2,CASSPGHLYEQYF
TRBV4-1,CASSHKLVKRDTQYF
TRBV27,CASSPPGQDEQYF
TRBV19,CASSMTGNQPQHF
TRBV5-1,CASRTQAADTQYF
TRBV18,CASSLGTGVRMTEAFF
TRBV6-6,CASSYSSREHTF
TRBV18,CASSPKTDYGYTF
TRBV21-1,CASSYQAGGRNEQFF
TRBV10-3,CAIRGVNSPLHF
TRBV15,CATSRPKGQGTGELFF
TRBV28,CASSFSQGTEAFF
TRBV25-1,CASSEMDRGKDYNEQFF
TRBV7-9,CASSLGAANTEAFF
TRBV28,CASGLRGGGVANIQYF
TRBV5-4,CASSLAGSQGPQHF
TRBV6-4,CASSQTGQGLYGYTF